Shown below are 3 T cell receptor beta chains from a single sample sequenced in a study of blood T cells in healthy people across ages. Primers used in a second PCR of roughly 7 to 12 cycles were a sample-barcoded 5' primer and a J-beta primer mix. TCRdb independently ran MiXCR on the 5' RACE reads; one entry per CDR3 protein. The sample carries about 560,000 distinct CDR3 sequences, over 25% recorded once. The same specimen was also included in a second study, on T cells of mothers and their children.

Sequencing was done on a sample of blood. These receptors came from a boy aged 2 to 10 in good health.

This clonotype has more than one count but fewer than ten. The chain is built from TRBV27 and TRBJ2-5; either TRBD1 or TRBD2 may supply D (5 bases each). Germline CDR1 reads MNHEY; CDR2 reads SMNVEV (reference sequence). CDR3 length: 16 amino acids. The V end lost 0 bases, the J end lost 1 base, and 12 bases lay between the germline ends. Here the CDR3 DNA reads TGTGCCAGCAGTTTATCATGGGGGATAGCCCAAGAGACCCAGTACTTC. Translating gives CASSLSWGIAQETQYF.

V and J are TRBV11-2 and TRBJ2-7; 7 bases are shared with TRBD2. The CDR3 runs to 15 residues. CDR1 and CDR2 from the germline V gene are SGHAT and FQNNGV. With V trimmed by 5 bases and J by 3 bases, 10 bases remained unmatched. The CDR3, as DNA: TGTGCCAGCAGCCCCTCCCGGAGCGGGGACTACGAGCAGTACTTC. This sequence encodes CASSPSRSGDYEQYF.

The chain employs TRBV4-1 and TRBJ1-1; D unresolved. Germline-derived CDR1 and CDR2 are MGHRA and YSYEKL. The CDR3 spans 14 residues. V gave up 1 base and J gave up 5 bases, with 11 bases separating them. CDR3 bases: TGCGCCAGCAGCCAAGGGTCAACTAAAACTGAAGCTTTCTTT. Protein product: CASSQGSTKTEAFF.